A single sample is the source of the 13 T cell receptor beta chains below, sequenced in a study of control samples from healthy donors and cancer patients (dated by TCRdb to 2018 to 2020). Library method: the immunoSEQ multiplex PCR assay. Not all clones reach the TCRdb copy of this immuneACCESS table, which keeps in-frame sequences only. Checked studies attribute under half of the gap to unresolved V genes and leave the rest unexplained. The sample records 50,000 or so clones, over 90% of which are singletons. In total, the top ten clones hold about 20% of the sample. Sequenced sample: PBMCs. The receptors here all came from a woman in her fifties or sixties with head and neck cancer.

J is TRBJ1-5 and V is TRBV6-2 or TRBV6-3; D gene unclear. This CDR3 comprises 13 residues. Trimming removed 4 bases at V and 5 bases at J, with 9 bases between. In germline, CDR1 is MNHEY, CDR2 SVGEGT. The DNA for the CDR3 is TGTGCCAGCAGTTGGATGGAGGATCAGCCCCAGCATTTT. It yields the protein CASSWMEDQPQHF.

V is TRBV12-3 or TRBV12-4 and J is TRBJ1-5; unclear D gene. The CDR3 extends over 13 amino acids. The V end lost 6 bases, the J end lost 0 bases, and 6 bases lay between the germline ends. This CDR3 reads CASRENSNQPQHF. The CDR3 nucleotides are TGTGCCAGCAGAGAAAATAGCAATCAGCCCCAGCATTTT.

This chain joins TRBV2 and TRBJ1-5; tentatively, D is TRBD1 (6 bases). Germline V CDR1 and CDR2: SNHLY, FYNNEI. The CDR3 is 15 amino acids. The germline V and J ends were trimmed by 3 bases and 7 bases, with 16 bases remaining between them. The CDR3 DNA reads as TGTGCCAGCAGTGACACACAGGGATGGCAACAGCCCCAGCATTTT. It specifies CASSDTQGWQQPQHF.

The CDR3 spells CASSNILGTGGSGNTEAFF. The DNA of the CDR3 is TGTGCCAGCAGCAACATTTTAGGGACAGGGGGCTCGGGGAACACTGAAGCTTTCTTT. The rearrangement joins TRBV2 to TRBJ1-1; 12 nucleotides match TRBD1. Per germline, CDR1 SNHLY and CDR2 FYNNEI. This CDR3 spans 19 amino acids. The V segment lost 6 bases and the J segment 1 base; nucleotides outside the gene matches: 15.

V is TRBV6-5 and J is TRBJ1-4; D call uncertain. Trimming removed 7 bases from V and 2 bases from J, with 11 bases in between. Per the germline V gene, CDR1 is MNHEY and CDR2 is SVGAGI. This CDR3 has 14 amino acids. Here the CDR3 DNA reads TGTGCCAGCATGTCCGGATCGACTAATGAAAAACTGTTTTTT. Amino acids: CASMSGSTNEKLFF.

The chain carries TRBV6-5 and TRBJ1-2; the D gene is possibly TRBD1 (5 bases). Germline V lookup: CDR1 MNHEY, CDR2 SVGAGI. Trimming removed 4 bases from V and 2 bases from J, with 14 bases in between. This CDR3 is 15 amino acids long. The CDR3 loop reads CASSLARGTNYGYTF. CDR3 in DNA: TGTGCCAGCAGTTTAGCGAGGGGAACAAACTATGGCTACACCTTC.

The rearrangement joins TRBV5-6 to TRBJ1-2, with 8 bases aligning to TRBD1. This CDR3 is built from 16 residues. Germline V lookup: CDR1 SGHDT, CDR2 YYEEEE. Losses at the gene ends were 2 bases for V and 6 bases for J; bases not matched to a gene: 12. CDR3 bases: TGTGCCAGCAGCTTATGGCCGACAGGGGTGGAAGATGGCTACACCTTC. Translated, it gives CASSLWPTGVEDGYTF.

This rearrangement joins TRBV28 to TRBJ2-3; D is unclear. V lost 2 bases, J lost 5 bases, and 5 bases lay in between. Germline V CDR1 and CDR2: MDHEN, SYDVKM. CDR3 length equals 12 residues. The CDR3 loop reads CASSLVVDTQYF. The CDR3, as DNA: TGTGCCAGCAGTTTAGTTGTAGATACGCAGTATTTT. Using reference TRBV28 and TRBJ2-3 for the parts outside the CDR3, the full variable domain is DVKVTQSSRYLVKRTGEKVFLECVQDMDHENMFWYRQDPGLGLRLIYFSYDVKMKEKGDIPEGYSVSREKKERFSLILESASTNQTSMYLCASSLVVDTQYFGPGTRLTVL.

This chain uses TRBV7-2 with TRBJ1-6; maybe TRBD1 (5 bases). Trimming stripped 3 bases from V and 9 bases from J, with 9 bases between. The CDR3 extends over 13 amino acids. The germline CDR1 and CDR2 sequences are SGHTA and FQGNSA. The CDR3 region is CASSFQGSSPLHF. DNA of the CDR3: TGTGCCAGCAGCTTCCAGGGTAGTTCACCCCTCCACTTT.

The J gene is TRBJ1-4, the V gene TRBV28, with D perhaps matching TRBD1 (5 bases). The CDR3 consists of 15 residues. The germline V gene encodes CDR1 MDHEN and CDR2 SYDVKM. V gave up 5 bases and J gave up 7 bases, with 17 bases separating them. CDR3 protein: CASSPPRVGGEKLFF. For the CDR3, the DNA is TGTGCCAGCAGTCCTCCCAGGGTTGGGGGTGAAAAACTGTTTTTT.

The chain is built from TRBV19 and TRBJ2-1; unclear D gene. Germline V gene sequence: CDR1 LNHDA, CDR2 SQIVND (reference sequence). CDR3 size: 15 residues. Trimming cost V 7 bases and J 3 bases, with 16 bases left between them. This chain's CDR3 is CASTLASWNYNEQFF. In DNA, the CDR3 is TGTGCCAGTACCCTTGCGAGTTGGAACTACAATGAGCAGTTCTTC.

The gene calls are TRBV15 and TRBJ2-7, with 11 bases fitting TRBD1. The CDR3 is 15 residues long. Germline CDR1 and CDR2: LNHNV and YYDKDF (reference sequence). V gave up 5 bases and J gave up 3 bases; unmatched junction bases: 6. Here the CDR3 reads CATSGTGTGGYEQYF. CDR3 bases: TGTGCCACCAGCGGTACCGGGACAGGGGGCTACGAGCAGTACTTC.

CDR3 in amino acids: CATSKYSGNQETQYF. The CDR3 DNA is TGTGCCACCAGCAAGTACTCAGGGAACCAAGAGACCCAGTACTTC. The rearrangement links TRBV15 to TRBJ2-5, with D perhaps matching TRBD1 (5 bases). This CDR3 is built from 15 residues. Looked up from germline, CDR1 is LNHNV and CDR2 is YYDKDF (reference sequence). Deletions cut 4 bases from V and 0 bases from J, with 12 bases between.